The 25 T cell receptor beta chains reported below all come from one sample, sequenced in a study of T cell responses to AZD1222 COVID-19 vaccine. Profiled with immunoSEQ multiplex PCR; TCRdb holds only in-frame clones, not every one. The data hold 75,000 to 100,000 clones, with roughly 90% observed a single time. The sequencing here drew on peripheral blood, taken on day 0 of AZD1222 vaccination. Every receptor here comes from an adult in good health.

The CDR3 loop reads CASRGRTVNTGELFF. CDR3 sequence (DNA): TGTGCCAGTAGAGGTAGGACAGTAAACACCGGGGAGCTGTTTTTT. The chain uses TRBV19 and TRBJ2-2, with D possibly being TRBD1 (6 bases). This CDR3 spans 15 amino acids. V was trimmed by 6 bases and J by 2 bases, leaving 13 bases between them. Germline assignment: CDR1 LNHDA and CDR2 SQIVND (reference sequence).

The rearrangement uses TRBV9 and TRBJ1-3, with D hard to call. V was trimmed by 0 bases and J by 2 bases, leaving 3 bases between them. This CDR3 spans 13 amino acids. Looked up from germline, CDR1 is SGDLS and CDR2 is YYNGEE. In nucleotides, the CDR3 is TGTGCCAGCAGCGTAGAGCCTGGAAACACCATATATTTT. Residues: CASSVEPGNTIYF.

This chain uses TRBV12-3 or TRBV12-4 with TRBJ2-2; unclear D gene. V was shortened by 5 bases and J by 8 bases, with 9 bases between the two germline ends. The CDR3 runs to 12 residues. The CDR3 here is CASSPRLGELFF. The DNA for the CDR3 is TGTGCCAGCAGTCCCCGCCTAGGGGAGCTGTTTTTT.

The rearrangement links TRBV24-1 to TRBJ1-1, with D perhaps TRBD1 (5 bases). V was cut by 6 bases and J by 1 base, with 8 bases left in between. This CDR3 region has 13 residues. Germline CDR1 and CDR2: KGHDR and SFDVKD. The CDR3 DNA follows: TGTGCCACCAGTACAGGAAGGAACACTGAAGCTTTCTTT. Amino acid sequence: CATSTGRNTEAFF.

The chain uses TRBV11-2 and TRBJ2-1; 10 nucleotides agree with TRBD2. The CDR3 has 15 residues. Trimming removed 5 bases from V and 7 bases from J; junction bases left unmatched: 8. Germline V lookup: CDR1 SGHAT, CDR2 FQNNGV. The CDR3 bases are TGTGCCAGCAGCACGGGACTAGCGTATAAAAATGAGCAGTTCTTC. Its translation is CASSTGLAYKNEQFF.

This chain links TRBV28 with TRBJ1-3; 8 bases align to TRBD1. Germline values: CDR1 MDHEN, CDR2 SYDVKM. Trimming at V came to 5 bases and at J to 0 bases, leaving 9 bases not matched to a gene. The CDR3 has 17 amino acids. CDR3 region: CASSPAGGLSSGNTIYF. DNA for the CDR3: TGTGCCAGCAGTCCAGCAGGGGGCCTGAGCTCTGGAAACACCATATATTTT.

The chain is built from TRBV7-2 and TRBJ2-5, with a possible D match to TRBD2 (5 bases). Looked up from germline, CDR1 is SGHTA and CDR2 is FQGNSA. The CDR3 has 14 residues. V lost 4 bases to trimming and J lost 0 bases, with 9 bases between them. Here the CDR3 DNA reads TGTGCCAGCAGCTACCCGGGGAACCAAGAGACCCAGTACTTC. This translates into CASSYPGNQETQYF.

CDR3 in DNA: TGTGCCAGCAGCCACGCGGATGAAGCTTTCTTT. It codes for CASSHADEAFF. The chain has TRBV3-1 (or the pseudogene TRBV3-2) and TRBJ1-1; D is undetermined. The CDR3 runs 11 residues. Germline loops: CDR1 LGHDT, CDR2 YNNKEL (reference sequence). V was clipped by 3 bases and J by 7 bases, with 6 bases between them.

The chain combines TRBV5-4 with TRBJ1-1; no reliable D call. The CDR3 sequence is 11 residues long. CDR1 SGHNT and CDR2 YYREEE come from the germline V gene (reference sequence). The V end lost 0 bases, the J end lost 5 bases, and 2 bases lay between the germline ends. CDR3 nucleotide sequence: TGTGCCAGCAGCTTGGGGACTGAAGCTTTCTTT. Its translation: CASSLGTEAFF.

CDR3 DNA: TGTGCCAGCAGCAAAGGCCAGGGAAACACCATATATTTT. The encoded protein is CASSKGQGNTIYF. This rearrangement joins TRBV21-1 to TRBJ1-3; TRBD1 is the table's D call and was not checked against the DNA. TRBV21-1 is a recognized pseudogene. The CDR3 is made up of 13 amino acids.

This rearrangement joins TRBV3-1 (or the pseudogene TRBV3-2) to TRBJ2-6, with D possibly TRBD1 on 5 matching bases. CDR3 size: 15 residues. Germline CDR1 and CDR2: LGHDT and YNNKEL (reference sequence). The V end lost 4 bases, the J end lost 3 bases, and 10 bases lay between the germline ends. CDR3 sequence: CASSPQGFGANVLTF. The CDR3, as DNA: TGTGCCAGCAGCCCTCAGGGTTTTGGGGCCAACGTCCTGACTTTC.

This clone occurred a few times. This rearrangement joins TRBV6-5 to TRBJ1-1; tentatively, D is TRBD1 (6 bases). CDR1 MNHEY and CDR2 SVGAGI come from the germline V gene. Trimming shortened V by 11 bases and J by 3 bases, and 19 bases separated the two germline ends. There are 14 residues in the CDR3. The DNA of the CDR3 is TGTGCCGCAAGGGAGGGGGATTGGGACACTGAAGCTTTCTTT. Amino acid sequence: CAAREGDWDTEAFF.

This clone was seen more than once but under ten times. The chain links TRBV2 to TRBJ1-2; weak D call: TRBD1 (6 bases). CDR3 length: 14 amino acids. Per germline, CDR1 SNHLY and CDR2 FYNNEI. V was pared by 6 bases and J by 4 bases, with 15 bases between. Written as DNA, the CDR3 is TGTGCCAGCAGCGGAAGGGGGGTCGGCTATGGCTACACCTTC. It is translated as CASSGRGVGYGYTF.

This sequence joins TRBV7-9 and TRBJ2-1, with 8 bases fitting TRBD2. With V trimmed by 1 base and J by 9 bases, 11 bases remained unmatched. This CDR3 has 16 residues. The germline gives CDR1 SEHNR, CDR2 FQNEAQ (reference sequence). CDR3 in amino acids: CASSLGTGGPVFEQFF. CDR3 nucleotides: TGTGCCAGCAGCTTAGGTACGGGAGGGCCAGTATTTGAGCAGTTCTTC.

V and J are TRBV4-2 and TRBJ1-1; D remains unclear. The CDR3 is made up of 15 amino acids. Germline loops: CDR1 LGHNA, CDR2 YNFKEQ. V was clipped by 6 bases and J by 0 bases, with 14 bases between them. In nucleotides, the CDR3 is TGTGCCAGCAGAGTGGAAAGTAGGATGAACACTGAAGCTTTCTTT. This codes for CASRVESRMNTEAFF.

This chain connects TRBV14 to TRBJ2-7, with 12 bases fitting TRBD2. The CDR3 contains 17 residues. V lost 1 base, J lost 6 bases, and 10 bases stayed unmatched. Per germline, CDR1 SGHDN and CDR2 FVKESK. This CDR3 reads CASSQGLAGGPFSEQYF. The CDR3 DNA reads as TGTGCCAGCAGCCAAGGGCTAGCGGGAGGGCCGTTTAGCGAGCAGTACTTC.

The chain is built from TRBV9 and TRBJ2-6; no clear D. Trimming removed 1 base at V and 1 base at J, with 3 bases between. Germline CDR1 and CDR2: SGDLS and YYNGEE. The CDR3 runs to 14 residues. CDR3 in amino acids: CASSVRSGANVLTF. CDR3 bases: TGTGCCAGCAGCGTAAGGTCTGGGGCCAACGTCCTGACTTTC.

CDR3 in DNA: TGTGCCTGGAGTTTGGCGGACAGGCCGGCCTCACCCCTCCACTTT. This sequence encodes CAWSLADRPASPLHF. V and J are TRBV30 and TRBJ1-6; 7 nucleotides line up with TRBD1. Germline V gives CDR1 GTSNPN, CDR2 SVGIG (reference sequence). The junction had 11 bases not matched to a gene; V was cut back by 2 bases and J by 10 bases. CDR3 length: 15 residues.

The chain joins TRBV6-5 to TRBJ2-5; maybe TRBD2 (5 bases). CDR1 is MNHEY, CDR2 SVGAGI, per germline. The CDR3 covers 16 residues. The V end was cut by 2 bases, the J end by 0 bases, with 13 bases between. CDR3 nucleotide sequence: TGTGCCAGCAGTTACGAGTCTAGCAGCTACCAAGAGACCCAGTACTTC. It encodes CASSYESSSYQETQYF.

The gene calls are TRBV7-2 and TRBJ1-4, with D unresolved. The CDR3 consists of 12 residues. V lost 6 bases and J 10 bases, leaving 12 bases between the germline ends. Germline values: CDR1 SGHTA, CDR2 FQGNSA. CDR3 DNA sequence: TGTGCCAGCAGTAGGGATCGCGGAAAACTGTTTTTT. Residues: CASSRDRGKLFF.

The CDR3 sequence: CASSLRGWYTQYF. The CDR3 region has the DNA TGTGCCAGCAGCCTCCGGGGCTGGTATACGCAGTATTTT. The rearrangement uses TRBV5-4 and TRBJ2-3; possibly TRBD1 or TRBD2 for D (5 bases each). This CDR3 has 13 residues. V was cut by 4 bases and J by 7 bases, with 13 bases left in between. CDR1 is SGHNT, CDR2 YYREEE, per germline (reference sequence).

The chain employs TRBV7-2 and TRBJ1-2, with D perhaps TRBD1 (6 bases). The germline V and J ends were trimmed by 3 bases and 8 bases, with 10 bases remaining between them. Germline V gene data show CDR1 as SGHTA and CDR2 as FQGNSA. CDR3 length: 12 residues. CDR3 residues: CASSFYRDGYTF. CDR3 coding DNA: TGTGCCAGCAGCTTCTACAGGGACGGCTACACCTTC.

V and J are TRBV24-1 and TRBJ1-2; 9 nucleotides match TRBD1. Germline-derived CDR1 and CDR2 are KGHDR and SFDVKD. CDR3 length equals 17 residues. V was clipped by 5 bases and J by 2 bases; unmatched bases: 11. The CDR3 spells CATSGPGQGLSNYGYTF. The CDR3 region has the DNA TGTGCCACCAGTGGACCGGGACAGGGTTTATCAAACTATGGCTACACCTTC.

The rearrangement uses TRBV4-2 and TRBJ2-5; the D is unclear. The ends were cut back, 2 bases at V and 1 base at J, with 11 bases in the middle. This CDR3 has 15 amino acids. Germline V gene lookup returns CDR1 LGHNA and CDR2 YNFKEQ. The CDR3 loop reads CASSQTAQPQETQYF. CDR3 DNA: TGTGCCAGCAGCCAAACTGCTCAGCCCCAAGAGACCCAGTACTTC.

The CDR3, as DNA: TGTGCCAGCAGCCACGGGGCCTTGAACACTGAAGCTTTCTTT. Translated, it gives CASSHGALNTEAFF. The chain links TRBV6-2 or TRBV6-3 to TRBJ1-1; possibly TRBD1 for D (5 bases). CDR3 length: 14 residues. Germline V gives CDR1 MNHEY, CDR2 SVGEGT. The ends were cut back, 6 bases at V and 0 bases at J, with 11 bases in the middle.